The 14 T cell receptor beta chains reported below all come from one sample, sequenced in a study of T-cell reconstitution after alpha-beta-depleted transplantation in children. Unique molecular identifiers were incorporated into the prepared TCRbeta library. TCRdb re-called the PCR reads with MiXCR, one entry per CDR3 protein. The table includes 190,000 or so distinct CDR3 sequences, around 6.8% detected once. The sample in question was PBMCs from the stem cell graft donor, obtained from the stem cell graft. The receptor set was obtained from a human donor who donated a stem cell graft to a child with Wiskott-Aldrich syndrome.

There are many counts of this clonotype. This chain's CDR3 is CASSSGQGGRETQYF. The CDR3 bases are TGTGCCAGCAGCTCGGGACAGGGGGGCCGGGAGACCCAGTACTTC. The V and J genes are TRBV12-3 or TRBV12-4 and TRBJ2-5, with TRBD1 matching over 11 bases. V lost 6 bases to trimming and J lost 5 bases; unmatched junction nucleotides: 8. This CDR3 spans 15 amino acids.

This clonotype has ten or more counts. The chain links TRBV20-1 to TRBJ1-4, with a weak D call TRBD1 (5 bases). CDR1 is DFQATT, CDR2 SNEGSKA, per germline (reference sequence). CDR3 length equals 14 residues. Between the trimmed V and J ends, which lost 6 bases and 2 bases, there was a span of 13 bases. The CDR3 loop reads CSASGGTTNEKLFF. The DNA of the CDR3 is TGCAGTGCCTCGGGGGGGACCACTAATGAAAAACTGTTTTTT.

CDR3 in DNA: TGCAGTGCGAAAGTCCAGGGATTCCAAGAGACCCAGTACTTC. Its protein is CSAKVQGFQETQYF. V gene TRBV20-1 combines with J gene TRBJ2-5, with D maybe TRBD1 (5 bases). Germline-derived CDR1 and CDR2 are DFQATT and SNEGSKA (reference sequence). The V end was cut by 6 bases, the J end by 1 base, with 15 bases between. The CDR3 is 14 amino acids.

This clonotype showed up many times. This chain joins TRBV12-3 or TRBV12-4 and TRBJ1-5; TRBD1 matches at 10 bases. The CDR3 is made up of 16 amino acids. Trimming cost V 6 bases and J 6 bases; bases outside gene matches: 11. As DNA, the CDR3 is TGTGCCAGCAGCCCTCCGGGACAGGGGATAGGTCAGCCCCAGCATTTT. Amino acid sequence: CASSPPGQGIGQPQHF.

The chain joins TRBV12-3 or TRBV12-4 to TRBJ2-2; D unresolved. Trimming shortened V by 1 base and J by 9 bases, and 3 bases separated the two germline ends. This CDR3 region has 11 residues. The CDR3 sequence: CASSLDRELFF. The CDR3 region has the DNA TGTGCCAGCAGTTTAGATCGGGAGCTGTTTTTT.

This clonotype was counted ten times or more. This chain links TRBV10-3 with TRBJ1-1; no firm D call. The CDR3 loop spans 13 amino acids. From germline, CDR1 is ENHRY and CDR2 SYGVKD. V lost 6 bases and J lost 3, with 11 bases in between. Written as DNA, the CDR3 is TGTGCCATCAGGCGCCCGGGGTACACTGAAGCTTTCTTT. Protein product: CAIRRPGYTEAFF.

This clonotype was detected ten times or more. The CDR3 coding sequence is TGCAGTGCTAGGGGACAGCGGGAAAAGGACAATGAGCAGTTCTTC. Translating it yields CSARGQREKDNEQFF. The V call is TRBV20-1, the J call TRBJ2-1; the D gene could be TRBD1 or TRBD2 (7 bases each). Per germline, CDR1 DFQATT and CDR2 SNEGSKA (reference sequence). The V and J ends lost 3 bases and 5 bases respectively, with 17 bases between them. The CDR3 contains 15 residues.

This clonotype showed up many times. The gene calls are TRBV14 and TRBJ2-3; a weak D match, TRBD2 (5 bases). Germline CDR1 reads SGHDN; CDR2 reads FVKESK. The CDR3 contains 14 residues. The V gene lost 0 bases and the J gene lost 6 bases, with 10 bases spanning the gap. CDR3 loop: CASSQDGIVDTQYF. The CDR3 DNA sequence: TGTGCCAGCAGCCAAGACGGGATAGTGGATACGCAGTATTTT.

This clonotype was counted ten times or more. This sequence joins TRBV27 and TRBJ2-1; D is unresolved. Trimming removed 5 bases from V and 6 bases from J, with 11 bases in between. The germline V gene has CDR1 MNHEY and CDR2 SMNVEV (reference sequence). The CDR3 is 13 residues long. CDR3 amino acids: CASSPRGINEQFF. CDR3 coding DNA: TGTGCCAGCAGTCCACGTGGGATCAATGAGCAGTTCTTC.

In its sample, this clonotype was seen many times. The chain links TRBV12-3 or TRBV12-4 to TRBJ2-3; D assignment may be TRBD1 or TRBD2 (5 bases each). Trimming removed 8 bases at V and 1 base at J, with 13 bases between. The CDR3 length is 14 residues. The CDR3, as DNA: TGTGCCAGCGGACCGGGACGGGGCACAGATACGCAGTATTTT. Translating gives CASGPGRGTDTQYF.

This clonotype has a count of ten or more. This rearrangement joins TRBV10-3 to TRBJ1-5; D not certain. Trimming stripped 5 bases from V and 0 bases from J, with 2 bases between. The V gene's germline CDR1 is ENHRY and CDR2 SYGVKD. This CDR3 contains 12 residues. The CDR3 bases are TGTGCCATCAGTCATAGCAATCAGCCCCAGCATTTT. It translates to CAISHSNQPQHF.

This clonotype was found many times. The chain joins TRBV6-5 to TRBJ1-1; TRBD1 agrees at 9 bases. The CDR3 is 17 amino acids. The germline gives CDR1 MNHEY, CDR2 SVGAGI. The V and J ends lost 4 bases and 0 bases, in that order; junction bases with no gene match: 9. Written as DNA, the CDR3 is TGTGCCAGCAGTTCGCCTCCACAGGGGGCCATGAACACTGAAGCTTTCTTT. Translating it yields CASSSPPQGAMNTEAFF.

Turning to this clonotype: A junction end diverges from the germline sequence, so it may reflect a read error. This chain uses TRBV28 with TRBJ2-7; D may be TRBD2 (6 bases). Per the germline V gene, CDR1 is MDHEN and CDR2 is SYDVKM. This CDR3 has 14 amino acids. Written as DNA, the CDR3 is TGTGCCAGCAGTTTAAGCGGGCAGAGCTACGGGCAGTACTTC. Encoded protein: CASSLSGQSYGQYF.

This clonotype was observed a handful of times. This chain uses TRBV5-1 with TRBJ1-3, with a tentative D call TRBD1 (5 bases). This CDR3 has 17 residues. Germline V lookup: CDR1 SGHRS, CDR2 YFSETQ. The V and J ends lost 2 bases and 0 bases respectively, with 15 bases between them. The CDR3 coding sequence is TGCGCCAGCAGCTTCGGTCCGACAGCGAGCTCTGGAAACACCATATATTTT. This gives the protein CASSFGPTASSGNTIYF.